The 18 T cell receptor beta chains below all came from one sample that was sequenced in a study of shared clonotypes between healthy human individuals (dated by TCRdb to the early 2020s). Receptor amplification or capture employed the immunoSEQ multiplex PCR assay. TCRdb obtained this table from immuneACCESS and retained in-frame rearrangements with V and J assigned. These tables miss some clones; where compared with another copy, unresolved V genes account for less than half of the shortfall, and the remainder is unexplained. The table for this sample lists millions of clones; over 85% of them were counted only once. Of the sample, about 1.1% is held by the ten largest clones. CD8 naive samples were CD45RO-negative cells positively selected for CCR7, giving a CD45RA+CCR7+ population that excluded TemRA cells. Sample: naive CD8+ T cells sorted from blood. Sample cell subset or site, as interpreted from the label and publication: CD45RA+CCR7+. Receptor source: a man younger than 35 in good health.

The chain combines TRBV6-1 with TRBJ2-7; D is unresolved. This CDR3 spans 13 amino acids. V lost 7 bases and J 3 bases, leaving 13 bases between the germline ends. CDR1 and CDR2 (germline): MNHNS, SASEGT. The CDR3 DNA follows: TGTGCCAGCACCCCGGAATTGGACTACGAGCAGTACTTC. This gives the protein CASTPELDYEQYF.

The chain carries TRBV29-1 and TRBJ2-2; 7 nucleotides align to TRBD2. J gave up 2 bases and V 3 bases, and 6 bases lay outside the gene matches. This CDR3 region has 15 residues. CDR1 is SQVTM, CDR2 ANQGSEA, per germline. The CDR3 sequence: CSVDPGLPNTGELFF. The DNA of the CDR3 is TGCAGCGTTGATCCGGGACTACCTAACACCGGGGAGCTGTTTTTT.

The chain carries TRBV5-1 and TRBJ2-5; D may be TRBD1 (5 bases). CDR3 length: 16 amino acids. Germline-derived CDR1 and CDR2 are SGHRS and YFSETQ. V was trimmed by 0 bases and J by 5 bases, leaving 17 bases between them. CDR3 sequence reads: CASSLAWGPSDETQYF. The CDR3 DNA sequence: TGCGCCAGCAGCTTGGCGTGGGGCCCGAGCGATGAGACCCAGTACTTC.

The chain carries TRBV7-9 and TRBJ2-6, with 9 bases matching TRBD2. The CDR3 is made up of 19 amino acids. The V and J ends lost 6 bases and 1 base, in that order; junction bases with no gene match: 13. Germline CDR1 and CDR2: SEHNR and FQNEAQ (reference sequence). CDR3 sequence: CASRPRGSGGESGANVLTF. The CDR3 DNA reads TGTGCCAGCAGACCCCGAGGTAGCGGGGGCGAATCTGGGGCCAACGTCCTGACTTTC.

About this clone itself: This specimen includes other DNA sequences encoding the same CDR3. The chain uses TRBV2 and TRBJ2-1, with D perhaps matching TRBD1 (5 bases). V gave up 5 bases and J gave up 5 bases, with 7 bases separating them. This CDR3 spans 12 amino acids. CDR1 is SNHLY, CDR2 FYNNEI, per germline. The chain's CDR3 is CASSPTDNEQFF. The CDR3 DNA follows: TGTGCCAGCAGTCCGACAGACAATGAGCAGTTCTTC. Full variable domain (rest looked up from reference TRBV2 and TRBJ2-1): EPEVTQTPSHQVTQMGQEVILRCVPISNHLYFYWYRQILGQKVEFLVSFYNNEISEKSEIFDDQFSVERPDGSNFTLKIRSTKLEDSAMYFCASSPTDNEQFFGPGTRLTVL.

The CDR3 sequence: CASSQDFGTEAFF. The DNA for the CDR3 is TGCGCCAGCAGCCAAGACTTCGGCACTGAAGCTTTCTTT. The chain recombines TRBV4-3 with TRBJ1-1, with D unresolved. Germline CDR1 reads LGHNA; CDR2 reads YSLEER. V was pared by 0 bases and J by 4 bases, with 6 bases between. The CDR3 runs to 13 residues.

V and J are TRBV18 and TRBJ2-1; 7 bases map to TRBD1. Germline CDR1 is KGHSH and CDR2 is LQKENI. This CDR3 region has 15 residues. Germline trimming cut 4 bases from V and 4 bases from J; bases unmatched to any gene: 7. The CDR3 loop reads CASSHGHRGYNEQFF. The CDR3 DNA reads TGTGCCAGCTCACATGGTCACAGGGGATACAATGAGCAGTTCTTC.

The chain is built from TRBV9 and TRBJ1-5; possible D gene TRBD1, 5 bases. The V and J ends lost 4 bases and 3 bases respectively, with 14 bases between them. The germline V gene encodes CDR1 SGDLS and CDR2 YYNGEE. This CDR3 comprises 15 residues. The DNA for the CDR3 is TGTGCCAGCAGCTCCGGACCAGGGTACAATCAGCCCCAGCATTTT. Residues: CASSSGPGYNQPQHF.

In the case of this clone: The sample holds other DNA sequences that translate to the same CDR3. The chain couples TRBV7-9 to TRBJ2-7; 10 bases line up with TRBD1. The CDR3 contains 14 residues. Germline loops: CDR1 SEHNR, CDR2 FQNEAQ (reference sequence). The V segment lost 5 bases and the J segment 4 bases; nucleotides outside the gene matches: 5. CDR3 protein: CASSLPGQGYEQYF. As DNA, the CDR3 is TGTGCCAGCAGCCTGCCGGGACAGGGGTACGAGCAGTACTTC.

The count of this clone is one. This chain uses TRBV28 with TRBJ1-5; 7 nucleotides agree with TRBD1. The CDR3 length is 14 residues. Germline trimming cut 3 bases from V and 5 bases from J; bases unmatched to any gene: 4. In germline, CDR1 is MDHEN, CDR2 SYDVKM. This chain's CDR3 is CASSFRQGHQPQHF. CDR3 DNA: TGTGCCAGCAGTTTTAGACAGGGTCATCAGCCCCAGCATTTT.

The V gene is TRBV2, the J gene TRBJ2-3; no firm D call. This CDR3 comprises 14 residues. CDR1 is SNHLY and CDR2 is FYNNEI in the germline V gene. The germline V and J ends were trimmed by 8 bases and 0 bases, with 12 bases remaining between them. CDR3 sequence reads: CASLDGSSTDTQYF. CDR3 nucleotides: TGTGCCAGCTTGGACGGCTCTAGCACAGATACGCAGTATTTT.

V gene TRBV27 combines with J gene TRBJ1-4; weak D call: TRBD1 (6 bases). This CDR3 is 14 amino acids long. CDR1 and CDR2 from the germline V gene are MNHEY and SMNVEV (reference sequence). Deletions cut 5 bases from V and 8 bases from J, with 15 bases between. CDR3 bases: TGTGCCAGCAGTCGAGTACAGGGTGGCGAAAAACTGTTTTTT. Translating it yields CASSRVQGGEKLFF.

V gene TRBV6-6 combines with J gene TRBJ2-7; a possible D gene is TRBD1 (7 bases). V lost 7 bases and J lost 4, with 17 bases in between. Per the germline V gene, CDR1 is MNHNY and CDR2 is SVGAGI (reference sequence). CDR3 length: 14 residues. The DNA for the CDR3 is TGTGCCAGCAACCCGGGGCAGGGGGGTTACGAGCAGTACTTC. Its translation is CASNPGQGGYEQYF.

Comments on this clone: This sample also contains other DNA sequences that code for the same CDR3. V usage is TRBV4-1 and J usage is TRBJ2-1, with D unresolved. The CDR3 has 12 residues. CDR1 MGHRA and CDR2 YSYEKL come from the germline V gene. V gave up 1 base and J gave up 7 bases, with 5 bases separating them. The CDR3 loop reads CASSQVGNEQFF. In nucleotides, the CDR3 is TGCGCCAGCAGCCAAGTTGGTAATGAGCAGTTCTTC.

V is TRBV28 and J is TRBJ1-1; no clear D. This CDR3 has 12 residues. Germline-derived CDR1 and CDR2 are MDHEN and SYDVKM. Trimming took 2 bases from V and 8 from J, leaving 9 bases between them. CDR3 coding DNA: TGTGCCAGCAGTTTAACGGCCCTAGAAGCTTTCTTT. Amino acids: CASSLTALEAFF.

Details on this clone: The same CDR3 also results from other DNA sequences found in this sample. Here the CDR3 DNA reads TGTGCCAGCAGTTTACGGGGTGGGAACACTGAAGCTTTCTTT. Protein sequence: CASSLRGGNTEAFF. J is TRBJ1-1 and V is TRBV27, with no clear D. CDR3 length: 14 residues. Germline assignment: CDR1 MNHEY and CDR2 SMNVEV (reference sequence). Trimming took 2 bases from V and 1 from J, leaving 8 bases between them.

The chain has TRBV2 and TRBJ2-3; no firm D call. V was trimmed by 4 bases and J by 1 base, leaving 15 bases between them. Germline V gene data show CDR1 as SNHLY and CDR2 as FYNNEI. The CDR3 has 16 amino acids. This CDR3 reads CASSVAEGWGTDTQYF. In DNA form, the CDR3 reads TGTGCCAGCAGTGTCGCAGAAGGCTGGGGCACAGATACGCAGTATTTT.

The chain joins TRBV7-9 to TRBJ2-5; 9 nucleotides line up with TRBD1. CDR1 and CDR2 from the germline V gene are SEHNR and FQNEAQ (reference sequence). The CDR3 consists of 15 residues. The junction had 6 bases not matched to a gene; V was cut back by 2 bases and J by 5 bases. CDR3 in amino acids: CASSLQLGTGETQYF. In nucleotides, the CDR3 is TGTGCCAGCAGCTTACAATTAGGGACAGGGGAGACCCAGTACTTC.